This T cell receptor beta chain was identified during a study of blood T cells in healthy people across ages. The authors ran a second PCR of about 7 to 11 cycles using a sample-barcoded 5' primer and a J-beta primer mix. One entry per CDR3 protein, called by TCRdb with MiXCR from the 5' RACE reads. The repertoire holds 900,000 to 950,000 distinct CDR3 sequences, with under 35% as singletons. Unmatched junction bases numbered 4, after V lost 4 bases and J lost 2 bases. Per germline, CDR1 SEHNR and CDR2 FQNEAQ (reference sequence). This CDR3 spans 16 amino acids. These same records also appear under a second study, on T cells of mothers and their children.

The specimen sequenced was blood. This rearrangement joins TRBV7-9 to TRBJ2-7, with 14 bases that match TRBD2. The sequence was obtained from a middle-aged woman in good health. CDR3 nucleotides: TGTGCCAGCAGCTCGGGACTAGCGGGGGAGACCTACGAGCAGTACTTC. This codes for CASSSGLAGETYEQYF.